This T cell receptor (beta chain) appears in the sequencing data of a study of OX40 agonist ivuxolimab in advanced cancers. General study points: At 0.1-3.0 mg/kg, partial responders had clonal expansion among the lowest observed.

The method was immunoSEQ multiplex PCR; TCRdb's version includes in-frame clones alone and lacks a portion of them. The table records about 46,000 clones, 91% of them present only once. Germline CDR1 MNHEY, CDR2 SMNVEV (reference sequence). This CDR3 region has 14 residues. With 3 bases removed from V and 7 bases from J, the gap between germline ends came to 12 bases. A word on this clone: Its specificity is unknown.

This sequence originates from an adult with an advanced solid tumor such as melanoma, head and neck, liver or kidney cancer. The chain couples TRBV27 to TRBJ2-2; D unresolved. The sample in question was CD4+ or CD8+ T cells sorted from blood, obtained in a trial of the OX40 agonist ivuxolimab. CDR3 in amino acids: CASSFGLTHGELFF. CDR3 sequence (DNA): TGTGCCAGCAGTTTTGGGTTAACCCACGGGGAGCTGTTTTTT.